The clone carrying this T cell receptor beta chain was observed a handful of times. Antigen specificity is unknown. This sample stems from a study of T cell repertoires in cytomegalovirus infection. This CDR3 contains 13 residues. Per the germline V gene, CDR1 is SQVTM and CDR2 is ANQGSEA. Trimming at V came to 6 bases and at J to 5 bases, leaving 8 bases not matched to a gene. MiXCR was run by TCRdb on the reads, yielding one entry per CDR3 protein. The table records fewer than 250,000 distinct CDR3 sequences, roughly 20% of them present only once. Whole-study results and caveats: Across the ex vivo response, the dominant clonotypes were HLA-C-restricted CMV-specific TCR beta clonotypes.

This TCR came from a human donor in good health (CMV status not recorded). Some clones in this sample may be carry-over from other donors' samples. The source material was CD8+ T cells from PBMCs. The rearrangement links TRBV29-1 to TRBJ1-1; 8 bases align to TRBD1. The CDR3 DNA sequence: TGCAGCGTCTACGGACAGGGAGAGACTGAAGCTTTCTTT. Amino acid sequence: CSVYGQGETEAFF.